The next 14 T cell receptor beta chains were all read from a single sample in a study of cytotoxic CD8 clonotypes in ibrutinib-treated CLL. The method was immunoSEQ multiplex PCR; TCRdb's version includes in-frame clones alone and lacks a portion of them. Of 130,000 to 150,000 clones listed, 75% to 85% are singletons. Source: PBMCs, taken after 12 months of ibrutinib treatment. The receptors were gathered from a human donor with chronic lymphocytic leukemia.

The chain combines TRBV10-3 with TRBJ1-2, with a weak D call TRBD1 (5 bases). This CDR3 spans 13 amino acids. V dropped 2 bases and J dropped 5 bases, with 9 bases sitting between them. Germline CDR1 is ENHRY and CDR2 is SYGVKD. The CDR3 here is CAISERGGYGYTF. CDR3 sequence (DNA): TGTGCCATCAGTGAGCGGGGGGGTTATGGCTACACCTTC.

The chain uses TRBV6-6 and TRBJ2-7; D is unresolved. This CDR3 comprises 15 residues. The germline V gene encodes CDR1 MNHNY and CDR2 SVGAGI (reference sequence). V lost 0 bases to trimming and J lost 2 bases, with 11 bases between them. Written as DNA, the CDR3 is TGTGCCAGCAGTTACTCGGACGAAGCCCCCTACGAGCAGTACTTC. Protein product: CASSYSDEAPYEQYF.

In its sample, this clone was seen once. The CDR3 loop is CASSTEPYNEQFF. The CDR3 DNA sequence: TGTGCCAGCAGCACGGAGCCCTACAATGAGCAGTTCTTC. The chain carries TRBV7-2 and TRBJ2-1; D is unresolved. Deletions cut 5 bases from V and 2 bases from J, with 7 bases between. CDR1 SGHTA and CDR2 FQGNSA come from the germline V gene. The CDR3 runs 13 residues. Full variable domain (remainder filled in from reference TRBV7-2 and TRBJ2-1): GAGVSQSPSNKVTEKGKDVELRCDPISGHTALYWYRQSLGQGLEFLIYFQGNSAPDKSGLPSDRFSAERTGGSVSTLTIQRTQQEDSAVYLCASSTEPYNEQFFGPGTRLTVL.

The V and J genes are TRBV11-2 and TRBJ2-7, with TRBD2 identical over 11 bases. Germline loops: CDR1 SGHAT, CDR2 FQNNGV. With V trimmed by 5 bases and J by 3 bases, 6 bases remained unmatched. CDR3 length equals 15 residues. CDR3 sequence (DNA): TGTGCCAGCAGCCTCAGAGGACTAGCGGGCTACGAGCAGTACTTC. It is translated as CASSLRGLAGYEQYF.

The gene calls are TRBV19 and TRBJ2-1; TRBD1 matches 8 bases. The CDR3 totals 15 residues. V lost 3 bases, J lost 5 bases, and 6 bases stayed unmatched. Germline V CDR1 and CDR2: LNHDA, SQIVND (reference sequence). CDR3 sequence: CASSISDRADNEQFF. CDR3 DNA: TGTGCCAGTAGTATTTCGGACAGGGCTGACAATGAGCAGTTCTTC.

The CDR3 sequence is CAWSGTGDPGELFF. CDR3 coding DNA: TGTGCCTGGAGTGGGACAGGGGACCCGGGGGAGCTGTTTTTT. The chain recombines TRBV30 with TRBJ2-2, with 9 bases identical to TRBD1. V was pared by 1 base and J by 8 bases, with 5 bases of the junction left unmatched. There are 14 residues in the CDR3. CDR1 and CDR2 (germline): GTSNPN, SVGIG (reference sequence).

The CDR3 loop reads CASSLASGVGSPEAFF. DNA for the CDR3: TGTGCCAGCAGCTTGGCCTCAGGGGTTGGAAGTCCTGAAGCTTTCTTT. The J gene is TRBJ1-1, the V gene TRBV5-4, with D maybe TRBD1 (6 bases). The germline gives CDR1 SGHNT, CDR2 YYREEE (reference sequence). The CDR3 spans 16 residues. The V end lost 0 bases, the J end lost 6 bases, and 18 bases lay between the germline ends.

The J gene is TRBJ1-5, the V gene TRBV7-3; D remains ambiguous. V was pared by 3 bases and J by 3 bases, with 12 bases between. Germline CDR1 reads SGHTA; CDR2 reads FQGTGA. This CDR3 has 15 residues. The DNA of the CDR3 is TGTGCCAGCAGCTTTCCCATCGTCGCCAATCAGCCCCAGCATTTT. Translated: CASSFPIVANQPQHF. The full variable domain, its missing parts supplied by reference TRBV7-3 and TRBJ1-5, is GAGVSQTPSNKVTEKGKYVELRCDPISGHTALYWYRQSLGQGPEFLIYFQGTGAADDSGLPNDRFFAVRPEGSVSTLKIQRTERGDSAVYLCASSFPIVANQPQHFGDGTRLSIL.

This chain links TRBV21-1 with TRBJ2-7; TRBD2 reflects the table's D call only, with no check against the DNA. TRBV21-1 is annotated as a pseudogene. The CDR3 totals 10 residues. Here the CDR3 reads CARTEYEQYF. The CDR3 DNA sequence: TGTGCCAGGACGGAGTACGAGCAGTACTTC.

This sequence joins TRBV7-9 and TRBJ2-1, with 7 bases that match TRBD2. The CDR3 is 15 residues long. The germline CDR1 and CDR2 sequences are SEHNR and FQNEAQ (reference sequence). Trimming cost V 5 bases and J 4 bases; bases outside gene matches: 8. CDR3 sequence: CASSTLADLYNEQFF. The CDR3 DNA sequence: TGTGCCAGCAGCACCCTAGCGGACCTATACAATGAGCAGTTCTTC.

The rearrangement uses TRBV5-1 and TRBJ2-1, with TRBD2 as a possible D gene (5 bases). In germline, CDR1 is SGHRS, CDR2 YFSETQ. The V gene lost 2 bases and the J gene lost 8 bases, with 8 bases spanning the gap. The CDR3 runs 12 residues. The chain's CDR3 is CASSLTSDEQFF. The DNA for the CDR3 is TGCGCCAGCAGCTTAACTAGTGATGAGCAGTTCTTC.

This chain connects TRBV6-1 to TRBJ2-2; no clear D. CDR3 length: 12 residues. V shed 2 bases and J shed 8 bases, with 6 bases lying between them. CDR1 MNHNS and CDR2 SASEGT come from the germline V gene. Here the CDR3 DNA reads TGTGCCAGCAGTGAAAGCTGGGGGGAGCTGTTTTTT. It codes for CASSESWGELFF.

This chain connects TRBV4-1 to TRBJ2-1; TRBD1 agrees at 8 bases. The CDR3 has 15 amino acids. The V and J ends lost 4 bases and 6 bases, in that order; junction bases with no gene match: 8. Germline CDR1 and CDR2: MGHRA and YSYEKL. CDR3 bases: TGCGCCAGCAGCCCTACAGGGGGTAGGGGCAATGAGCAGTTCTTC. As protein: CASSPTGGRGNEQFF.

The CDR3 DNA sequence: TGTGCCAGCAGTTACAGGAAAACCAGGGGGCCCGGGGAGCTGTTTTTT. Residues: CASSYRKTRGPGELFF. The chain couples TRBV6-5 to TRBJ2-2, with 8 positions matching TRBD1. This CDR3 spans 16 amino acids. Looked up from germline, CDR1 is MNHEY and CDR2 is SVGAGI. The V segment lost 2 bases and the J segment 6 bases; nucleotides outside the gene matches: 8.